This TCR beta chain was obtained from a study of T-cell memory formation after mild COVID-19. Study as a whole: TCR clusters were largely donor specific. General study results and limits: Some clones that responded turned up in pre-infection memory, which suggests that cross-reactive memory joined in. Clones that contracted clustered mainly in CM and EM if CD4+ and in EMRA if CD8+.

Comments on this clonotype: Its antigen is currently unknown.

5'RACE primed at constant segments yielded TCR alpha and TCR beta cDNA libraries bearing sample barcodes and UMIs. Using its own MiXCR run on the 5' RACE reads, TCRdb lists one record per CDR3 protein. The table lists roughly 35,000 distinct CDR3 sequences, roughly 21% of them singletons. Trimming stripped 2 bases from V and 6 bases from J, with 20 bases between. This CDR3 is 16 amino acids long. The germline gives CDR1 SEHNR, CDR2 FQNEAQ (reference sequence). Sequenced material: PBMCs or a T cell subset sorted from them (not recorded which). The TCR sequence derives from an adult who had mild COVID-19 (a few samples of this study predate the infection). Cell type and time point are not known. This sequence joins TRBV7-9 and TRBJ2-7; TRBD2 is a possible D gene (6 bases). CDR3 in amino acids: CASSLPQDGWRVEQYF. For the CDR3, the DNA is TGTGCCAGCAGCTTACCCCAGGATGGGTGGAGGGTCGAGCAGTACTTC.